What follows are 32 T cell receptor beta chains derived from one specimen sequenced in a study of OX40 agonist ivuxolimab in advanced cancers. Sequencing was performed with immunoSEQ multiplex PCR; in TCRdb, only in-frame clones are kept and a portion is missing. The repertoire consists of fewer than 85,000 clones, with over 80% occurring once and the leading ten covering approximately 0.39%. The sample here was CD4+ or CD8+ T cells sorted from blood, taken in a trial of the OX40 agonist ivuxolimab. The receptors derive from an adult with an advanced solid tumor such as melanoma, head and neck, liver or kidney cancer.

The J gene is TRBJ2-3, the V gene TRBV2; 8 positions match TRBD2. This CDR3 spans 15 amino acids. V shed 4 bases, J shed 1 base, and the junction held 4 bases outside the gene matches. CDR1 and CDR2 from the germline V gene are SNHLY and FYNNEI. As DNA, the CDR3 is TGTGCCAGCAGTGTAGGTAGCGGGGGCACAGATACGCAGTATTTT. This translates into CASSVGSGGTDTQYF.

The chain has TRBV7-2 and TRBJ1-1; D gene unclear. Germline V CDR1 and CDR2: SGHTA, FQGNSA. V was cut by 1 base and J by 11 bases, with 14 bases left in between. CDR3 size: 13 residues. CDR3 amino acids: CASSLDREAGAFF. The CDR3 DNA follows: TGTGCCAGCAGCTTAGATAGGGAGGCGGGGGCTTTCTTT.

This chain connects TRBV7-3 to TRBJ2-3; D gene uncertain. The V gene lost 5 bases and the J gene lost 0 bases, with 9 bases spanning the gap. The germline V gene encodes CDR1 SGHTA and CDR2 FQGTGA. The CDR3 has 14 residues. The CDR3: CASSRASSTDTQYF. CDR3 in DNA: TGTGCCAGCAGCCGAGCTAGTAGCACAGATACGCAGTATTTT.

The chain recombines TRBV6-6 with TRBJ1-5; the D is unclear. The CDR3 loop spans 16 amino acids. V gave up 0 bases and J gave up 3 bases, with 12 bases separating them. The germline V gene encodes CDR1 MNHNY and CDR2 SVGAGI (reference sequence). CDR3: CASSYSLRADNQPQHF. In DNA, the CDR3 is TGTGCCAGCAGTTACTCGCTTCGGGCGGACAATCAGCCCCAGCATTTT.

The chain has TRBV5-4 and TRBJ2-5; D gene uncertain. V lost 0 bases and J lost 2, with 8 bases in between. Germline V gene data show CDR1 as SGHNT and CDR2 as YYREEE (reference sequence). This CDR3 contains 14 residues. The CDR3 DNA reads TGTGCCAGCAGCTTGGGGTGGAGTCAAGAGACCCAGTACTTC. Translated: CASSLGWSQETQYF.

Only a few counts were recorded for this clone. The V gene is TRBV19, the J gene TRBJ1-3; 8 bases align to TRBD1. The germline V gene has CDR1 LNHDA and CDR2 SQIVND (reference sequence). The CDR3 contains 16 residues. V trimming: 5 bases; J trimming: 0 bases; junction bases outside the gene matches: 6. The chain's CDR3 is CASSAGQAFSGNTIYF. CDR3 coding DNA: TGTGCCAGTAGTGCGGGACAGGCCTTCTCTGGAAACACCATATATTTT.

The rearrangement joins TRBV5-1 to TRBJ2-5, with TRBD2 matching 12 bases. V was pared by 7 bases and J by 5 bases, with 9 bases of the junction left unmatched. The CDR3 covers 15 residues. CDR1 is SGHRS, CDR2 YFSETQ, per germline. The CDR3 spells CASAPLLAGGETQYF. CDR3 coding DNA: TGCGCCAGCGCCCCCCTACTAGCGGGAGGTGAGACCCAGTACTTC.

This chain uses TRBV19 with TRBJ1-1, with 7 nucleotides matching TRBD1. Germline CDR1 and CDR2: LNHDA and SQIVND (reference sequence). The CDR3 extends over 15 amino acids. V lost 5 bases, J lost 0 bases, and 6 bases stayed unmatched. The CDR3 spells CASSSDRVMNTEAFF. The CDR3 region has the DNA TGTGCCAGTAGTTCAGACAGGGTGATGAACACTGAAGCTTTCTTT.

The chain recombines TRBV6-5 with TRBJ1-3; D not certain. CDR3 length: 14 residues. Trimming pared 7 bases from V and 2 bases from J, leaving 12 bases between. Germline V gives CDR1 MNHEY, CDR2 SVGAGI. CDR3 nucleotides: TGTGCCAGCAAGCCATCCTCGCCTGGAAACACCATATATTTT. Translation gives CASKPSSPGNTIYF.

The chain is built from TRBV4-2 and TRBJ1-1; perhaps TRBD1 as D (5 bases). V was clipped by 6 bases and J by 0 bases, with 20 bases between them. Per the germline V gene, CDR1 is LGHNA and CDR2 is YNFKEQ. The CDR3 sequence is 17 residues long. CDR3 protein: CASSKGANLEMNTEAFF. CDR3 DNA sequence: TGTGCCAGCAGTAAAGGGGCTAACTTGGAAATGAACACTGAAGCTTTCTTT.

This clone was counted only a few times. The CDR3 coding sequence is TGTGCCCCACGGGGATACACCTTC. It codes for CAPRGYTF. The rearrangement links TRBV30 to TRBJ1-2, with D unclear. The V gene's germline CDR1 is GTSNPN and CDR2 SVGIG (reference sequence). V lost 8 bases, J lost 11 bases, and 9 bases lay in between. The CDR3 is 8 residues long.

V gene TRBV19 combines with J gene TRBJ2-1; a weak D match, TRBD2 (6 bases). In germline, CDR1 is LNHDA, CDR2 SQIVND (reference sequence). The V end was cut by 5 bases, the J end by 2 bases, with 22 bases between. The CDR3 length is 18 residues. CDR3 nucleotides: TGTGCCAGTAGTCCTTGGGGGACTCCCGGGGCCCCCTACAATGAGCAGTTCTTC. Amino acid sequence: CASSPWGTPGAPYNEQFF.

The chain's CDR3 is CASSVGPSDGYTF. The CDR3 region has the DNA TGTGCCAGCAGTGTGGGGCCTTCCGATGGCTACACCTTC. J is TRBJ1-2 and V is TRBV6-4; D is perhaps TRBD1 (5 bases). The CDR3 has 13 residues. Trimming removed 4 bases from V and 6 bases from J, with 12 bases in between. The germline V gene encodes CDR1 MRHNA and CDR2 SNTAGT.

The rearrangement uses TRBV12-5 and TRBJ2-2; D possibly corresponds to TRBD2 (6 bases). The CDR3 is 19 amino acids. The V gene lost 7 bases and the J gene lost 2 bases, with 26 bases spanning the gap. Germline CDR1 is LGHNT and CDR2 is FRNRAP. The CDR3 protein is CASDLTGGTQTINTGELFF. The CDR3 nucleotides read TGTGCTAGTGACTTGACTGGGGGGACTCAAACTATTAACACCGGGGAGCTGTTTTTT.

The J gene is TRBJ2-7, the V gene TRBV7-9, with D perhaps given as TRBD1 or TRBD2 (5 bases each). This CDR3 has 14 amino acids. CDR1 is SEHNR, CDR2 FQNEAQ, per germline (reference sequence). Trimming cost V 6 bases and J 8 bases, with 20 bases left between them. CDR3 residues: CASSREGQGRQQYF. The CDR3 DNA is TGTGCCAGCAGTAGAGAGGGGCAGGGACGACAGCAGTACTTC.

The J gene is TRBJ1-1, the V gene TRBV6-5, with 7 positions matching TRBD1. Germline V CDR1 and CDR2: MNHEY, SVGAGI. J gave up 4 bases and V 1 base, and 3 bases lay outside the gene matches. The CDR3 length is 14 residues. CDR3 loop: CASSYLPGGTEAFF. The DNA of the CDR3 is TGTGCCAGCAGTTACTTACCAGGGGGCACTGAAGCTTTCTTT.

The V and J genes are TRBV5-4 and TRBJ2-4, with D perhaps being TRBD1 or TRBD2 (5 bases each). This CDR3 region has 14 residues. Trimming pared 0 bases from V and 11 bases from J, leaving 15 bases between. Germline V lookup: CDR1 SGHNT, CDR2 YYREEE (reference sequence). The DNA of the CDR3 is TGTGCCAGCAGCTTGGAGTTTAGGGGAGAACTTCAGTACTTC. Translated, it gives CASSLEFRGELQYF.

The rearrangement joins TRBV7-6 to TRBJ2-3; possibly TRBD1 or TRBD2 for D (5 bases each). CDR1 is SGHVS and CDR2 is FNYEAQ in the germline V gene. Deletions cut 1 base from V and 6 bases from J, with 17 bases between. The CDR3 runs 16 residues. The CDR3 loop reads CASSLVGQGVGDTQYF. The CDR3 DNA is TGTGCCAGCAGCTTAGTGGGTCAGGGAGTAGGGGATACGCAGTATTTT.

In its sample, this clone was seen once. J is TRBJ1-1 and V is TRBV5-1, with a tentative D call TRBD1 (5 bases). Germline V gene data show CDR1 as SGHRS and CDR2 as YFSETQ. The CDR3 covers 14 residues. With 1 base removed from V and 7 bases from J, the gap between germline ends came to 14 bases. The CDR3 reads CASSLNGGAVEAFF. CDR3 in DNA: TGCGCCAGCAGCTTGAATGGGGGTGCTGTTGAAGCTTTCTTT.

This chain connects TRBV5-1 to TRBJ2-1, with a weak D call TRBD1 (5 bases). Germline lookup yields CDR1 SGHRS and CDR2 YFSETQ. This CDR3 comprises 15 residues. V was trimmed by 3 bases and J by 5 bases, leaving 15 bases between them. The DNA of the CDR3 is TGCGCCAGCAGCTCTTTACTTGGGGCTAACAATGAGCAGTTCTTC. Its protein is CASSSLLGANNEQFF.

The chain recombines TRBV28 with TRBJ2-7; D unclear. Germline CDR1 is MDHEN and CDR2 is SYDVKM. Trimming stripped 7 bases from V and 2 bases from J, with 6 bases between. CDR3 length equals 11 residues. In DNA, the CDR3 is TGTGCCAGCAACAACGCCTACGAGCAGTACTTC. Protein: CASNNAYEQYF.

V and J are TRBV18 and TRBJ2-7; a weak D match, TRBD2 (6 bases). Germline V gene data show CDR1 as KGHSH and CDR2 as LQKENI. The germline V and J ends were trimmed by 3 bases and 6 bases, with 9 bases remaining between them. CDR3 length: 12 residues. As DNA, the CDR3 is TGTGCCAGCTCACCCGGCGGGGCCGAGCAGTACTTC. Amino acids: CASSPGGAEQYF.

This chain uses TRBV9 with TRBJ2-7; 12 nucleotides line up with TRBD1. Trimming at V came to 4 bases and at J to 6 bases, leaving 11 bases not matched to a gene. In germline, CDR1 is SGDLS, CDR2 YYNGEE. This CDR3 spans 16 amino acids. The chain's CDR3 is CASSYTTGTGGVEQYF. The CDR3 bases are TGTGCCAGCAGCTATACGACCGGGACAGGGGGCGTCGAGCAGTACTTC.

CDR3 amino acids: CASSPSREGFGYTF. CDR3 DNA sequence: TGTGCCAGCTCACCTAGCAGGGAAGGGTTTGGCTACACCTTC. This rearrangement joins TRBV18 to TRBJ1-2; possibly TRBD1 for D (5 bases). The CDR3 has 14 amino acids. Germline CDR1 is KGHSH and CDR2 is LQKENI. V was shortened by 3 bases and J by 7 bases, with 15 bases between the two germline ends.

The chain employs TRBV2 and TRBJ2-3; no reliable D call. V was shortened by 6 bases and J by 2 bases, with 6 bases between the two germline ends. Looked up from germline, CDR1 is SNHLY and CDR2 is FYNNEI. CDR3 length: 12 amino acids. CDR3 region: CASRGITDTQYF. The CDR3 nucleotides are TGTGCCAGCAGGGGGATCACAGATACGCAGTATTTT.

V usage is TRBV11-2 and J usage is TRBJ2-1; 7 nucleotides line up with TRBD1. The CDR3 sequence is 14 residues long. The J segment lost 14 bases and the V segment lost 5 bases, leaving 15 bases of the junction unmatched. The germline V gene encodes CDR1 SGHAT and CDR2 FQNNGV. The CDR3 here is CASSRGGLGTAEFF. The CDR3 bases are TGTGCCAGCAGCCGAGGGGGCCTTGGGACGGCCGAGTTCTTC.

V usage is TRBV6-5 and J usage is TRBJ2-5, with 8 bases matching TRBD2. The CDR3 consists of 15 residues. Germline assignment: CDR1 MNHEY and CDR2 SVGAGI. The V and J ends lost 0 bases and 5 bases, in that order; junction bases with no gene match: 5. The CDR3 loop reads CASSYSTSARETQYF. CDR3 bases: TGTGCCAGCAGTTACTCGACTAGCGCCAGGGAGACCCAGTACTTC.

The CDR3 DNA sequence: TGTGCCAGTAGTGGACGACTAGCGGGGGCAACCTACAATGAGCAGTTCTTC. Encoded protein: CASSGRLAGATYNEQFF. The chain has TRBV19 and TRBJ2-1; 12 nucleotides match TRBD2. CDR1 and CDR2 from the germline V gene are LNHDA and SQIVND (reference sequence). J was trimmed by 2 bases and V by 5 bases; bases with no gene match: 7. The CDR3 covers 17 residues.

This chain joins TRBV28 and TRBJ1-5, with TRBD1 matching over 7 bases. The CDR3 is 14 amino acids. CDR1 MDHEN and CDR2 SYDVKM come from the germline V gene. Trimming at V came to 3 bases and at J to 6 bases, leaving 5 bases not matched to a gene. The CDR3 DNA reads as TGTGCCAGCAGTTTTGAGGGGGCAGTTCAGCCCCAGCATTTT. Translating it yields CASSFEGAVQPQHF.

DNA of the CDR3: TGTGCCAGCAGCACCCAGCGGGGGGGGGCCACAGATACGCAGTATTTT. Translated: CASSTQRGGATDTQYF. The chain carries TRBV13 and TRBJ2-3; TRBD2 matches 10 bases. Germline values: CDR1 PRHDT, CDR2 FYEKMQ (reference sequence). V was pared by 5 bases and J by 2 bases, with 7 bases of the junction left unmatched. CDR3 length equals 16 residues.

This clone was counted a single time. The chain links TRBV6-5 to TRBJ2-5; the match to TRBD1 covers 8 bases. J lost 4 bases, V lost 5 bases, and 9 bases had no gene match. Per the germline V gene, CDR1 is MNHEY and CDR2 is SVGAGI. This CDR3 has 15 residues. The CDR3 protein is CASSPRDRRGETQYF. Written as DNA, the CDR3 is TGTGCCAGCAGTCCCCGGGACAGGCGCGGAGAGACCCAGTACTTC.

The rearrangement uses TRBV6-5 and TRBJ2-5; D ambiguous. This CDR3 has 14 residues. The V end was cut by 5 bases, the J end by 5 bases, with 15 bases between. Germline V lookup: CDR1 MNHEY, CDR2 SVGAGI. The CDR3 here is CASSPGVVRETQYF. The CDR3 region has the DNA TGTGCCAGCAGTCCCGGAGTGGTTCGGGAGACCCAGTACTTC.